This T cell receptor beta chain is from a study of naive and memory T cell subsets. The SP2 primer and nested alpha and beta constant region primers amplified ligated cDNA in four rounds. TCRdb analysed the 5' RACE reads with MiXCR anew, one entry per CDR3 protein. The sample lists roughly 48,000 distinct CDR3 sequences, about 4.4% occurring once. The CDR3 is 13 residues long. J was trimmed by 4 bases and V by 4 bases; bases with no gene match: 1. Germline lookup yields CDR1 WSHSY and CDR2 SAAADI. TCR cDNA received a 3' ligated oligonucleotide that carried a UMI. Cells were not sorted; total RNA input targeted roughly 1 to 1,100 ng. This clonotype came up many times.

V usage is TRBV10-2 and J usage is TRBJ2-7; 10 positions agree with TRBD2. This receptor was identified in a female donor in good health. The CDR3 sequence: CASSGGLAYEQYF. CDR3 sequence (DNA): TGCGCCAGCAGTGGGGGACTAGCGTACGAGCAGTACTTC.